What follows are 3 T cell receptor beta chains derived from one specimen sequenced in a study of CXCR3-negative and CXCR3-positive naive CD8 T cells. UMI-tagged TRB cDNA libraries were built via 5' RACE. For each CDR3 protein, TCRdb gives one entry from its re-call of the 5' RACE reads, without DNA. The ten most abundant clones cover roughly 1.5% of a sample with around 81,000 distinct CDR3 sequences. Sample: naive CXCR3- CD8+ T cells from blood. The subset here: CD45RO-CCR7+CD27+CD95- naive CD8+ T cells lacking CXCR3 (TNR3-). The receptors were sampled from a human donor in good health. Some clones in this sample may be carry-over from other donors' samples.

The chain joins TRBV7-2 to TRBJ2-7. CDR1 and CDR2 from the germline V gene are SGHTA and FQGNSA. The CDR3 sequence is 13 residues long. Here the CDR3 reads CASSLSLSYEQYF.

The chain employs TRBV7-2 and TRBJ2-3; TCRdb returns TRBD1, unconfirmable since there is no DNA. The CDR3 loop spans 17 amino acids. The V gene's germline CDR1 is SGHTA and CDR2 FQGNSA. The CDR3 region is CASSLHPGGRDTDTQYF.

This chain connects TRBV7-9 to TRBJ2-1; TCRdb outputs TRBD1, but without DNA this stays unchecked. The germline V gene has CDR1 SEHNR and CDR2 FQNEAQ (reference sequence). CDR3 size: 15 residues. The CDR3 protein is CASSFGGFPYNEQFF.